The source of this TCR beta chain is a study of regulatory T cells in long-lasting Graves disease. Study results and caveats: Persistent Graves' cases showed lower TCR diversity than newly diagnosed cases.

This CDR3 has 14 amino acids. Germline V gives CDR1 MDHEN, CDR2 SYDVKM. The V and J ends lost 5 bases and 4 bases respectively, with 11 bases between them. Time point in this sample: newly diagnosed GD, antithyroid drugs for less than 3 months. TCR sequences were obtained from RNA taken from PBMCs. Construction of TCR beta libraries relied on iRepertoire HTBI primers and on Arm-PCR targeting CDR3 regions. TCRdb reprocessed the multiplex PCR reads with MiXCR, giving one entry per CDR3 protein. The sample carries roughly 560,000 distinct CDR3 sequences, approximately 12% recorded once. This clonotype appeared many times. Its antigen is as yet unknown. The same data also went into a second study, on T cells in Graves' hyperthyroidism and ophthalmopathy. That investigation notes: Stable disease denoted Graves' hyperthyroidism without ophthalmopathy progression within 18 months. Diagnosis rested on symptoms, serum thyroxine and TRAb, thyroid ultrasound, and orbital computed tomography. First-round RT-PCR targeting the TCR CDR3 was performed with the HTBI primer set.

The sequencing here drew on peripheral blood mononuclear cells (PBMCs), taken at new diagnosis, from a patient treated with antithyroid drugs. This sequence was found in a woman younger than 45 with Graves disease. The J gene is TRBJ1-4, the V gene TRBV28; no definite D call. The DNA of the CDR3 is TGTGCCAGCAGTGCGCAAGGCAATAATGAAAAACTGTTTTTT. It specifies CASSAQGNNEKLFF.